This TCR beta chain was documented in a study of T-cell reconstitution after alpha-beta-depleted transplantation in children. Unique molecular identifiers tagged the TCRbeta library. TCRdb analysed the PCR reads with MiXCR anew, one entry per CDR3 protein. The table lists around 120,000 distinct CDR3 sequences, under 25% of them singletons. Study findings and constraints: At around two months after transplant, the alpha-beta T cells were reportedly derived from several hundred expanded clones that came from non-depleted graft cells. Newly generated T cells supplied most T-cell counts and diversity one year post-transplant. At day 60, the high TCRbeta diversity found in some patients originated from recipient T cells and thymic progenitors that had survived.

This clonotype was picked up many times. No antigen is known for it. V gave up 6 bases and J gave up 5 bases; unmatched junction bases: 3. The germline V gene has CDR1 MGHDK and CDR2 SYGVNS. The CDR3 length is 13 residues. This sequence joins TRBV25-1 and TRBJ2-5; 10 nucleotides line up with TRBD1. The source is a male patient between 2 and 10 years old who had a stem cell transplant for chronic granulomatous disease, so the T cells may come from the graft donor. Sequencing used PBMCs, mostly from graft donor cells, obtained 180 days after TCRalphabeta/CD19-depleted stem cell transplant. CDR3 sequence reads: CASSPDRGETQYF. In DNA, the CDR3 is TGTGCCAGCAGCCCGGACAGGGGGGAGACCCAGTACTTC. The entire variable domain, with the rest obtained from reference TRBV25-1 and TRBJ2-5, is as follows: EADIYQTPRYLVIGTGKKITLECSQTMGHDKMYWYQQDPGMELHLIHYSYGVNSTEKGDLSSESTVSRIRTEHFPLTLESARPSHTSQYLCASSPDRGETQYFGPGTRLLVL.